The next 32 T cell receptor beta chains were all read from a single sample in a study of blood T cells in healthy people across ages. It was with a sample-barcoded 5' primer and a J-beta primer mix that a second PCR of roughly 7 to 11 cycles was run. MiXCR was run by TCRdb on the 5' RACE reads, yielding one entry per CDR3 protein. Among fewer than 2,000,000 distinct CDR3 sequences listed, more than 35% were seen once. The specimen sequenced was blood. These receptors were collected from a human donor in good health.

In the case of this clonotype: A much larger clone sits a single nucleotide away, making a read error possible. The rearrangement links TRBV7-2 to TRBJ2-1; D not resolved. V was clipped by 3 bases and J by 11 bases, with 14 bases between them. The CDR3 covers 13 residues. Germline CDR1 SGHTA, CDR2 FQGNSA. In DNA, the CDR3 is TGTGCCAGCAGCTTTGGTCCTGGGGATAAGCAGTTCTTC. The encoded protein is CASSFGPGDKQFF.

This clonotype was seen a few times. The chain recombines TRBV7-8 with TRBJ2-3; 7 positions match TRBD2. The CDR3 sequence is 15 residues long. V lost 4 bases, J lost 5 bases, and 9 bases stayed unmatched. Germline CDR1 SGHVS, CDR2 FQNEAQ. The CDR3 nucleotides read TGTGCCAGCAGCTACAGCGGGGACCCCTTAGATACGCAGTATTTT. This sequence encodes CASSYSGDPLDTQYF. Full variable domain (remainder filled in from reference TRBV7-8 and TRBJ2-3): GAGVSQSPRYKVAKRGQDVALRCDPISGHVSLFWYQQALGQGPEFLTYFQNEAQLDKSGLPSDRFFAERPEGSVSTLKIQRTQQEDSAVYLCASSYSGDPLDTQYFGPGTRLTVL.

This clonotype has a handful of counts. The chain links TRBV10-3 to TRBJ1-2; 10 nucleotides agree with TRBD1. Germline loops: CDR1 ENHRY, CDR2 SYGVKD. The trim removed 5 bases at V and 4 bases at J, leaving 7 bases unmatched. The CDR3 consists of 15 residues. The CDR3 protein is CAISKDRGLVYGYTF. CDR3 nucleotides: TGTGCCATCAGTAAAGACAGGGGGCTTGTCTATGGCTACACCTTC.

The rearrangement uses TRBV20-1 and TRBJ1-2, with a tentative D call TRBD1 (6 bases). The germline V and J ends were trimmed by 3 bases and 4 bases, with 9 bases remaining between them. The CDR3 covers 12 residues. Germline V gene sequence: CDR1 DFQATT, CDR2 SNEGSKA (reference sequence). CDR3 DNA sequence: TGCAGTGCTAGGTGGGGGGCCTATGGCTACACCTTC. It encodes CSARWGAYGYTF.

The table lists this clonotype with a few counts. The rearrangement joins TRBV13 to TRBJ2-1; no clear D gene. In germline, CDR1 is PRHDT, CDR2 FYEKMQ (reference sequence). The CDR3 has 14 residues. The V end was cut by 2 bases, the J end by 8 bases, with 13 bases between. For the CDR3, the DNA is TGTGCCAGCAGCTTAAGGAACGTGGCTGATGAGCAGTTCTTC. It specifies CASSLRNVADEQFF.

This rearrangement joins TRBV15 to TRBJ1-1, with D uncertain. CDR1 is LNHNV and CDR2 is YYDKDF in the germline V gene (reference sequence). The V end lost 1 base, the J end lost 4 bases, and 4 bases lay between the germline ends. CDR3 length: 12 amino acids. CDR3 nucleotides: TGTGCCACCAGCAGAGTTCGCACTGAAGCTTTCTTT. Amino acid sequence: CATSRVRTEAFF. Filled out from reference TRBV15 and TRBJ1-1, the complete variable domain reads DAMVIQNPRYQVTQFGKPVTLSCSQTLNHNVMYWYQQKSSQAPKLLFHYYDKDFNNEADTPDNFQSRRPNTSFCFLDIRSPGLGDTAMYLCATSRVRTEAFFGQGTRLTVV.

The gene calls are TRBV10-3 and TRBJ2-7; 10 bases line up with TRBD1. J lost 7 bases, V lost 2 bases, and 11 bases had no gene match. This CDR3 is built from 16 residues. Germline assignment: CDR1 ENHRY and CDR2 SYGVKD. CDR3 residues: CAISEPETGGGYEQYF. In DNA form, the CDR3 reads TGTGCCATCAGTGAGCCCGAGACAGGGGGCGGCTATGAGCAGTACTTC.

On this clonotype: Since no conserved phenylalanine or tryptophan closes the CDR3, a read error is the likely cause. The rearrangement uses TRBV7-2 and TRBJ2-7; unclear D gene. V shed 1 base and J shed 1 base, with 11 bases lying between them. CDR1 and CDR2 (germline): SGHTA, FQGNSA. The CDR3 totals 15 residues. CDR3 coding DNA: TGTGCCAGCAGCTTAGGCTATGACATTTCCTACGAGCAGTACTGC. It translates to CASSLGYDISYEQYC.

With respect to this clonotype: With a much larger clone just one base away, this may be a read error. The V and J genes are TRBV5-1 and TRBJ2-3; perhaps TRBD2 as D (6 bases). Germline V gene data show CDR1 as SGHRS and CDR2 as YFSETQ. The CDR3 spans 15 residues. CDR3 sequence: CTSSTGLQNTDTQYF. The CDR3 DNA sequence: TGCACCAGCAGCACGGGACTGCAAAACACAGATACGCAGTATTTT. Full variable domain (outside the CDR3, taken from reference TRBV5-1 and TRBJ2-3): KAGVTQTPRYLIKTRGQQVTLSCSPISGHRSVSWYQQTPGQGLQFLFEYFSETQRNKGNFPGRFSGRQFSNSRSEMNVSTLELGDSALYLCTSSTGLQNTDTQYFGPGTRLTVL.

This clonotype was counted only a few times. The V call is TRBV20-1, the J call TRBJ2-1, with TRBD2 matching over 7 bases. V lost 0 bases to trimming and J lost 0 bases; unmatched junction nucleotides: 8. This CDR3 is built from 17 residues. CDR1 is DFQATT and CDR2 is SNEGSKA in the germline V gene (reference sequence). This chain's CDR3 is CSARDPASGSSYNEQFF. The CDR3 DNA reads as TGCAGTGCTAGAGATCCGGCTAGCGGAAGCTCCTACAATGAGCAGTTCTTC.

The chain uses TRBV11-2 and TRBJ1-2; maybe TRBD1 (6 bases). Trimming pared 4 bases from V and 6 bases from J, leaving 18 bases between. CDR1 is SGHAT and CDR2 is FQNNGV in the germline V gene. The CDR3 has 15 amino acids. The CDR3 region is CASSSTQGRNNGYTF. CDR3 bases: TGTGCCAGCAGCTCTACACAGGGACGGAATAATGGCTACACCTTC. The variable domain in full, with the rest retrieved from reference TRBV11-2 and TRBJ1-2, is EAGVAQSPRYKIIEKRQSVAFWCNPISGHATLYWYQQILGQGPKLLIQFQNNGVVDDSQLPKDRFSAERLKGVDSTLKIQPAKLEDSAVYLCASSSTQGRNNGYTFGSGTRLTVV.

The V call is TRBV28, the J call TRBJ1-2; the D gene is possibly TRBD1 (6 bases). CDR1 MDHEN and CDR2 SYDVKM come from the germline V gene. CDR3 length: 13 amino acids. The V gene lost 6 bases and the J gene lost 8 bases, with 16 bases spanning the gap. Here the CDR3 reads CASSPTGFKGYTF. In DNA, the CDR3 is TGTGCCAGCAGCCCTACAGGGTTTAAAGGCTACACCTTC.

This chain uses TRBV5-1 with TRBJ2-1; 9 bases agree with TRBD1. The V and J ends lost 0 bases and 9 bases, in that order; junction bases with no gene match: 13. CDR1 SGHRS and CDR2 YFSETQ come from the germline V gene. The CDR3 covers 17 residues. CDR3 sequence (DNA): TGCGCCAGCAGCTTGGGGGTTCAGGGACAGGGTGCGAGTGAGCAGTTCTTC. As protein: CASSLGVQGQGASEQFF.

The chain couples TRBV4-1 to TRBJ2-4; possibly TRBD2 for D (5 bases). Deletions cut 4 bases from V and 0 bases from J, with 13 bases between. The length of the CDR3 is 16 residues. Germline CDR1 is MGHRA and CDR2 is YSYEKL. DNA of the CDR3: TGCGCCAGCAGCCTACGGGCAGGACTAGCCAAAAACATTCAGTACTTC. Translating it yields CASSLRAGLAKNIQYF.

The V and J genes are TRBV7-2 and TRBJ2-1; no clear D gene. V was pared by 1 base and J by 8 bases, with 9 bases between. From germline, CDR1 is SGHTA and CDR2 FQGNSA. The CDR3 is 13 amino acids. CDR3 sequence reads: CASSLVAGHEQFF. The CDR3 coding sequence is TGTGCCAGCAGCTTAGTAGCTGGGCATGAGCAGTTCTTC.

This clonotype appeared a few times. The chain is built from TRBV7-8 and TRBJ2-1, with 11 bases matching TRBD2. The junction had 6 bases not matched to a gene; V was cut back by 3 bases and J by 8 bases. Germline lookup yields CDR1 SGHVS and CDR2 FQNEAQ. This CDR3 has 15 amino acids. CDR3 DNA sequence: TGTGCCAGCAGCTTCCAACTAGCGGGGGACGATGAGCAGTTCTTC. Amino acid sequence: CASSFQLAGDDEQFF.

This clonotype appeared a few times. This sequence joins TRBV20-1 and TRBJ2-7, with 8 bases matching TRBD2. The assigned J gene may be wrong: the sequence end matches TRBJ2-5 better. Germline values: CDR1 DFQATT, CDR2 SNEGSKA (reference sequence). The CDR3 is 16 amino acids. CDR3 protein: CSARGQSGLAGETQYF. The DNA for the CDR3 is TGCAGTGCTAGAGGCCAATCCGGACTAGCTGGGGAGACCCAGTACTTC.

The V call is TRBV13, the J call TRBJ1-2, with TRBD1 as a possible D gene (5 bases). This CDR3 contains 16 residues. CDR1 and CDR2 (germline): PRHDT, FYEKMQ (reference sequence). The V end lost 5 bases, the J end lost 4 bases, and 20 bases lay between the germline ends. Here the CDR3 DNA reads TGTGCCAGCAGCCCCGGGACGGCAGAGACTCTCTATGGCTACACCTTC. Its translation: CASSPGTAETLYGYTF.

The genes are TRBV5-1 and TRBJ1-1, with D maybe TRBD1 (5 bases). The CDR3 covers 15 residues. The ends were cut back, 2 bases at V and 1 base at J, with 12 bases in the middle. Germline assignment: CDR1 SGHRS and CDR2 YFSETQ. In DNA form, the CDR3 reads TGCGCCAGCAGCTTCCGGGACTCAGAGAACACTGAAGCTTTCTTT. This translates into CASSFRDSENTEAFF.

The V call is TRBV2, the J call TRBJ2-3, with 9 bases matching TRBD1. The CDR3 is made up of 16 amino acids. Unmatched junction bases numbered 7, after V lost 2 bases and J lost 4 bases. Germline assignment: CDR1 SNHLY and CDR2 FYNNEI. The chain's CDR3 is CASSESGQGSSDTQYF. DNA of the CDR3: TGTGCCAGCAGTGAATCCGGACAGGGGTCCTCAGATACGCAGTATTTT.

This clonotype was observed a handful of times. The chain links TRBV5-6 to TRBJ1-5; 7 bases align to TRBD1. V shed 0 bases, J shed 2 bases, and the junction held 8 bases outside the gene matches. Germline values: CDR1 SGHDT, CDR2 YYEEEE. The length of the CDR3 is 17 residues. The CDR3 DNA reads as TGTGCCAGCAGCTTGGCCGCAGGGGGAAGGGGCAATCAGCCCCAGCATTTT. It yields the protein CASSLAAGGRGNQPQHF.

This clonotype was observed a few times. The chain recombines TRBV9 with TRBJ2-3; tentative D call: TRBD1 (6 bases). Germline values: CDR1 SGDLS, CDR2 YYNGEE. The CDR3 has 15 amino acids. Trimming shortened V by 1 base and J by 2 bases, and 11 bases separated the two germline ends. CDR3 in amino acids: CASSVYQGNTDTQYF. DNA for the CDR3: TGTGCCAGCAGCGTATATCAGGGGAACACAGATACGCAGTATTTT.

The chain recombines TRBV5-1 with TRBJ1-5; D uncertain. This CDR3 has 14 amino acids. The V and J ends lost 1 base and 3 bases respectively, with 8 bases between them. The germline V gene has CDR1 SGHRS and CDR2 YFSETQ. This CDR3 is CASSLYGLNQPQHF. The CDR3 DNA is TGCGCCAGCAGCTTGTATGGCCTCAATCAGCCCCAGCATTTT.

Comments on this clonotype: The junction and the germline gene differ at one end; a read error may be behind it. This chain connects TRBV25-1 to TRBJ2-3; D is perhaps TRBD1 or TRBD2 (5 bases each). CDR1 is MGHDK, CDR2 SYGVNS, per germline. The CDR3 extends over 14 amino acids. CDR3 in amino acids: CASSETRDTGTQYF. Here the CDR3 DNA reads TGTGCCAGCAGTGAAACGAGGGATACAGGTACGCAGTATTTT.

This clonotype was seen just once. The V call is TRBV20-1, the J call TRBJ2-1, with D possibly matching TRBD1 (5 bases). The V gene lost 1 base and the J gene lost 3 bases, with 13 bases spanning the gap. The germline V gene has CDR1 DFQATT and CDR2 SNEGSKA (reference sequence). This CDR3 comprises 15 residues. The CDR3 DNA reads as TGCAGTGCTAGAGCCGGACAAAGAAGCTACAATGAGCAGTTCTTC. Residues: CSARAGQRSYNEQFF.

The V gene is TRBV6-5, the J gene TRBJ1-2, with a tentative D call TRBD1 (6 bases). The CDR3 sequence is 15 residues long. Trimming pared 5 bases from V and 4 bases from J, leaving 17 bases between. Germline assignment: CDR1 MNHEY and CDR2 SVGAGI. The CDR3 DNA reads TGTGCCAGCAGTCCGTATCAGACCAGGGGCTATGGCTACACCTTC. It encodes CASSPYQTRGYGYTF.

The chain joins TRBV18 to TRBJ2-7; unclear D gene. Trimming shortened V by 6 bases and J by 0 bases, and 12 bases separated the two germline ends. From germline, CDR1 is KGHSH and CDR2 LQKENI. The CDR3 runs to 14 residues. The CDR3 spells CASSPTDGSYEQYF. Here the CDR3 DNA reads TGTGCCAGCTCCCCCACGGATGGCTCCTACGAGCAGTACTTC.

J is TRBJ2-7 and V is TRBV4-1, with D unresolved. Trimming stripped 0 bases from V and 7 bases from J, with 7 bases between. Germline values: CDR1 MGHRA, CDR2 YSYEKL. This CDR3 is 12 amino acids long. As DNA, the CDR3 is TGCGCCAGCAGCCAAGATAAGGGTGAGCAGTACTTC. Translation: CASSQDKGEQYF.

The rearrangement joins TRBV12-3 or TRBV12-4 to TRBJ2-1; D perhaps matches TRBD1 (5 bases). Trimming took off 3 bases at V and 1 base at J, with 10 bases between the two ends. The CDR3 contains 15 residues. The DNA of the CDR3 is TGTGCCAGCAGTTTCGACAGATTATCCTACAATGAGCAGTTCTTC. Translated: CASSFDRLSYNEQFF.

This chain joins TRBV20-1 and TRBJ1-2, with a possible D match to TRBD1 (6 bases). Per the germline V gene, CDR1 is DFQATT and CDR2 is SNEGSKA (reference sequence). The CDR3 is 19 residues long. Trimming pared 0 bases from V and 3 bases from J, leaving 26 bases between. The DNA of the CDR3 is TGCAGTGCTAGAGAGATAAGCGAGGGACACGACTATTTTGACTATGGCTACACCTTC. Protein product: CSAREISEGHDYFDYGYTF.

In nucleotides, the CDR3 is TGTGCCAGCGCCCCACCTCGGGGCGAGCAGTACTTC. This codes for CASAPPRGEQYF. This chain uses TRBV6-2 or TRBV6-3 with TRBJ2-4; the D gene is possibly TRBD2 (5 bases). The DNA end lines up better with TRBJ2-7; the J call may be wrong. The CDR3 length is 12 residues. Germline values: CDR1 MNHEY, CDR2 SVGEGT.

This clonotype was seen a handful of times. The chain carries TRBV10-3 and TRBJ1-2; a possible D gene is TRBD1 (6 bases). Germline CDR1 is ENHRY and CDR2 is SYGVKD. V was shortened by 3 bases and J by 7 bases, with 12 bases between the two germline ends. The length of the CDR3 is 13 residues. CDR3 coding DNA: TGTGCCATCAGTGAAATACAGGGAGGTGGCTACACCTTC. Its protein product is CAISEIQGGGYTF.